This T cell receptor beta chain was sequenced during a study of breast tumors, draining lymph nodes, adjacent tissues (dated by TCRdb to 2016 to 2017). Regarding the complete study: TCR beta repertoires were compared across tumor, adjacent nontumor tissue and axillary lymph nodes obtained from breast cancer patients. In human breast cancer, the study set out to evaluate how tumor, surrounding tissue and draining lymph node repertoires relate to one another and whether T cells may move between these sites.

This clonotype was seen repeatedly, ten times or more. What antigen it recognizes has not been identified. Per-base quality was not reported, and no clone a single base away is much larger than it. Study-level results and caveats: The similarity between tumor and nontumor tissue repertoires was significantly greater in luminal-like breast cancer than in basal-like breast cancer. Rather than being directly demonstrated, the conclusion that tumor T cells originate in lymph nodes was presented as consistent with a hypothesis. Tumor T-cell repertoires showed less diversity than lymph node repertoires and more diversity than nontumor tissue repertoires, and tumor T-cell repertoires showed preferential V and J gene usage. The data were considered consistent with most tumor T cells being derived from the lymph node and subsequently expanding within tumor tissue.

The sample was run on an Illumina HiSeq 2000. TCR beta chain libraries were generated by multiplex PCR amplification. High-throughput sequencing was used to analyze the amplified TCR beta chain products. TCRdb redid the processing of the public reads, applying fastp at Q25 and MiXCR, and retained in-frame beta chains. CDR3 protein sequences are deduplicated, and each keeps its most common genes and DNA. The sample includes more than 100,000 distinct CDR3 sequences, with around 24% observed a single time. The top ten clonotypes cover roughly 2.7% of the sample. Lymph node samples were obtained from the axillary draining lymph nodes of breast cancer patients. Reading the germline V gene gives CDR1 SGHRS and CDR2 YFSETQ. Relative to germline, V is 0 bases shorter and J is 0 bases shorter, with 7 bases between their ends. The CDR3 holds 14 amino acids from the cysteine to the phenylalanine. Only the CDR3 portion is preserved as DNA: 42 bases, with reading frame beginning at the first base.

Sequenced material: axillary lymph node tissue. The chain is assembled from TRBV5-1 and TRBJ2-7; no D gene is confidently identified. This receptor was taken from a female donor with breast cancer. Some clones in this sample may be carry-over from other donors' samples. The base sequence is TGCGCCAGCAGCTTGGGCAGGAACTCCTACGAGCAGTACTTC. It translates as CASSLGRNSYEQYF.